The clone carrying this TCR beta chain was counted once. The use of a sample-barcoded 5' primer and a J-beta primer mix characterized a second PCR of roughly 7 to 11 cycles. One entry per CDR3 protein, called by TCRdb with MiXCR from the 5' RACE reads. The table shows approximately 690,000 distinct CDR3 sequences, with 58% occurring only once. J lost 4 bases, V lost 6 bases, and 4 bases had no gene match. CDR1 is SQVTM and CDR2 is ANQGSEA in the germline V gene. The length of the CDR3 is 12 residues. This record comes from a study of blood T cells in healthy people across ages. The V gene is TRBV29-1, the J gene TRBJ1-1; 8 positions agree with TRBD1. The sample taken for sequencing was blood. The sequence came from a man between 60 and 70 years old in good health. The CDR3 sequence: CSVSDRGTEAFF. Written as DNA, the CDR3 is TGCAGCGTCTCCGACAGGGGCACTGAAGCTTTCTTT. Based on the CDR3 plus reference TRBV29-1 and TRBJ1-1, the full variable domain is SAVISQKPSRDICQRGTSLTIQCQVDSQVTMMFWYRQQPGQSLTLIATANQGSEATYESGFVIDKFPISRPNLTFSTLTVSNMSPEDSSIYLCSVSDRGTEAFFGQGTRLTVV.